The T cell receptor (beta chain) described here comes from a study of glioma-infiltrating T cells after dendritic cell vaccination. Across the whole study: Patients received autologous tumor lysate-pulsed dendritic cell vaccination between about 2003 and 2013.

Patients had residual fresh-frozen tumor tissue and more than two years of survival data. The PCR used 60 V beta and 13 J beta primers. Assay: immunoSEQ multiplex PCR; the TCRdb copy retains only in-frame clones and omits some. The sample includes tens of thousands of clones, more than 75% of them seen just once. The CDR3 sequence is 14 residues long. CDR1 and CDR2 (germline): SGHDT, YYEEEE. V gave up 0 bases and J gave up 4 bases, with 8 bases separating them. The V call is TRBV5-6, the J call TRBJ2-4, with D possibly being TRBD1 (5 bases). The TCR sequence derives from a human donor with glioblastoma. Sequenced material: blood, taken before dendritic cell vaccination. CDR3 protein: CASSLERQKNIQYF. The CDR3 DNA is TGTGCCAGCAGCTTGGAGAGACAGAAAAACATTCAGTACTTC.